This T cell receptor beta chain was captured in a study of T cell repertoires in cytomegalovirus infection. Study in general: Selection of CMV epitopes for the study included recently identified HLA-C-restricted and well-studied HLA-B-restricted ones.

Findings and limits, study-wide: CMV-specific HLA-C-restricted TCR beta clonotypes dominated the ex vivo response. Cumulative frequency (of public TCR beta family members) identified carriers of CMV plus the relevant HLA.

This clonotype was seen a few times. Its antigen is as yet unknown. V trimming: 4 bases; J trimming: 7 bases; junction bases outside the gene matches: 9. Germline CDR1 and CDR2: LNHDA and SQIVND (reference sequence). The CDR3 contains 16 residues. TCRdb used MiXCR to reprocess the reads, holding one entry per CDR3 protein. The sample yields fewer than 1,000,000 distinct CDR3 sequences, about a third seen once. This chain joins TRBV19 and TRBJ1-6, with 8 bases lining up with TRBD1. The starting material was cultured CD8+ T cells from PBMCs, obtained from culture after CMV antigen stimulation. The sequence was obtained from a human donor in good health (CMV status not recorded). Some clones in this sample may be carry-over from other donors' samples. The CDR3 reads CASSTTIRGRNSPLHF. CDR3 sequence (DNA): TGTGCCAGTAGTACGACCATCAGGGGGCGAAATTCACCCCTCCACTTT.